This paragraph reports one T cell receptor (beta chain). Its antigen is unknown. Qualities for individual bases were not recorded, and no much larger clone is one base off. One collaborating source in Seattle enrolled patients during active infection and followed them longitudinally through the course of disease. The collaborating institutions used their own protocols to collect whole blood in K2EDTA tubes. For TCRbeta analysis, collaborators shipped samples as frozen whole blood, isolated PBMCs, or DNA extracted from either of those sample types. TCRbeta CDR3 regions were amplified from genomic DNA by means of the immunoSEQ Assay, a bias-controlled multiplex PCR. The authors' analysis ran thus. Nucleated cell counts per sample were estimated from amplification of reference gene primers within the assay. Sequence reads were collapsed and filtered to measure the absolute abundance of every unique TCRbeta CDR3 rearrangement. For each sample, productive Simpson clonality was calculated as the square root of Simpson's diversity index across productive rearrangements. In TCRdb, the immuneACCESS table is reduced to in-frame sequences with V and J assigned. These tables do not hold every clone; where another copy was compared, an unresolved V gene accounts for under half, and the others remain unexplained. Clonal size and the V and J genes are those of that table, whereas D and trimming came from the DNA. Within this sample are 400,000 to 450,000 clones, with 89% of them counted one time only. The ten largest account for 1.5% to 1.8% of the sample.

The source of the sample is a study of blood T cell repertoires in COVID-19 (dated by TCRdb to 2020 to 2021). At the level of the whole study: The collaborator samples originated in the United States, Italy and Spain and spanned the acute and convalescent phases of COVID-19. The prospective study material was composed of cDNA or gDNA derived from T cells, B-cell-depleted T cells, or PBMCs. Subjects who had been exposed to COVID-19, were actively infected with it, or had recovered from it provided the deeply sampled blood TCRbeta repertoires that made up the dataset. The repertoires were released in a freely available public database meant as a resource for research on the immune response to SARS-CoV-2. Samples came from the ongoing ImmuneRACE study (first 160 participants) plus 1,254 subjects from 6 global collaborators. A de-identified subject ID, COVID-19 status, age in years and sex were almost always included in the sample metadata. Where available, HLA class I and class II types were obtained from metadata supplied by the sample provider rather than from assay-based typing.

The germline V end is reduced by 3 bases and the J end by 4 bases; junction bases left unmatched: 5. The CDR3, cysteine through phenylalanine, is 16 amino acids long. CDR3 DNA is the only sequence kept; it has 48 bases, read in frame from the first base. The germline V gene yields KGHDR for CDR1 and SFDVKD for CDR2. What the work shows at the level of the full study, not this receptor alone: The quantity of clinical and demographic metadata differed by source and by participant and was supplied without curation.

The rearranged segments are TRBV24-1 and TRBJ2-2, with TRBD1 matching 9 junction bases. Input material: peripheral blood. The clonotype originates from a woman in her thirties or forties with COVID-19, enrolled during active disease. The bases are TGTGCCACCAGTGATCCCCGGACAGGGGCCACCGGGGAGCTGTTTTTT. Translated, it gives CATSDPRTGATGELFF.